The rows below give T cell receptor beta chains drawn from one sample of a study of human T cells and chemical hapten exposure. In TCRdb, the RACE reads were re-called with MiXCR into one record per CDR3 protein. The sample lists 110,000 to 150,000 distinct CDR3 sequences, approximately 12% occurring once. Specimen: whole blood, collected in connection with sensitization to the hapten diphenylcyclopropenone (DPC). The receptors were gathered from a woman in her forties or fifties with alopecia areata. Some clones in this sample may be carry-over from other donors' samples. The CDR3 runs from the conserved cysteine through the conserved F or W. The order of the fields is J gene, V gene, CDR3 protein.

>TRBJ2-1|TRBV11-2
CASSLDVGVGNEQFF
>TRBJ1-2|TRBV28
CASEGPGYYGYTF
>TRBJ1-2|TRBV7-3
CASSSTGMDGYTF
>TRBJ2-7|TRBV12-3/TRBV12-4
CASSSFGTDFSYEQYF
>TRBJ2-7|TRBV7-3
CASSLSPTSGVYEQYF
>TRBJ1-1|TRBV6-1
CASSEVQGLTEAFF
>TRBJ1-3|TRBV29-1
CSVPGPRGNTIYF
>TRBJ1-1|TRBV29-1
CSVLGPEAFF
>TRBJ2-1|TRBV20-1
CSASGTSVDSYNEQFF
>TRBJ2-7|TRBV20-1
CSARDLGQGFLYEQYF
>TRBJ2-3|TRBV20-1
CSASFTDTQYF